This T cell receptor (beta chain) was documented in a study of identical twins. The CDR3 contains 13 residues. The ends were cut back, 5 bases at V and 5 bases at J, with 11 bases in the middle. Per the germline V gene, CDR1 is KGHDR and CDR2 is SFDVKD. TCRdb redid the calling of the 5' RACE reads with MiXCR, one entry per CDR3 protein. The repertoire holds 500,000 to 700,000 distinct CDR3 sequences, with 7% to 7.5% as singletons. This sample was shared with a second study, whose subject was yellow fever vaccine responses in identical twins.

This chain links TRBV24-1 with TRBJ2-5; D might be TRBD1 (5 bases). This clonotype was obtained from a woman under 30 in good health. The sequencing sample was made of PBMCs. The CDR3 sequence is CATSAKGMETQYF. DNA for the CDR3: TGTGCCACCAGTGCCAAGGGGATGGAGACCCAGTACTTC.